Below, 9 T cell receptor beta chains from the same sample are listed, as sequenced in a study of cytomegalovirus exposure and HLA in healthy donors. 60 Vbeta and 13 Jbeta primers were used in PCR. The assay was immunoSEQ multiplex PCR, and TCRdb's table has in-frame clones only and misses some. The top ten clones hold about 3.9% of a sample with 130,000 to 150,000 clones, 76% of them seen once. Specimen: PBMCs. The receptors derive from a man between 18 and 29 years old in good health and CMV-seronegative.

The CDR3 DNA is TGTGCCAGCAGCCTCCGACTAGCGGGAGGCCTTCTGGGGCTAAAAAAGGACGAGCAGTACTTC. Protein: CASSLRLAGGLLGLKKDEQYF. This chain links TRBV7-8 with TRBJ2-7; TRBD2 matches at 13 bases. The CDR3 has 21 amino acids. The germline gives CDR1 SGHVS, CDR2 FQNEAQ. Losses at the gene ends were 5 bases for V and 5 bases for J; bases not matched to a gene: 24.

This sequence joins TRBV7-2 and TRBJ1-3; D uncertain. The germline V gene encodes CDR1 SGHTA and CDR2 FQGNSA. Trimming took off 1 base at V and 0 bases at J, with 4 bases between the two ends. The CDR3 extends over 14 amino acids. CDR3 residues: CASSLEHSGNTIYF. The CDR3 coding sequence is TGTGCCAGCAGCTTAGAACACTCTGGAAACACCATATATTTT.

With regard to this clone: One end of the junction fails to match germline, which may point to a read error. Additional DNA sequences in this sample encode the identical CDR3. This chain uses TRBV4-2 with TRBJ1-6; D possibly corresponds to TRBD1 (6 bases). Germline V gives CDR1 LGHNA, CDR2 YNFKEQ. This CDR3 spans 17 amino acids. The CDR3: CASSRRGEQGYNSPLHF. The DNA of the CDR3 is TGTGCCAGCAGCCGAAGGGGAGAACAGGGCTATAATTCCCCCCTCCACTTT.

A few counts support this clone. The chain links TRBV28 to TRBJ1-4; 9 bases are a match to TRBD1. Germline loops: CDR1 MDHEN, CDR2 SYDVKM. CDR3 size: 13 residues. V gave up 8 bases and J gave up 8 bases; unmatched junction bases: 6. Here the CDR3 DNA reads TGTGCCAGCCTGACAGGGGGTGGCGAAAAACTGTTTTTT. It yields the protein CASLTGGGEKLFF.

The CDR3 reads CASSFLHDRGTNEKLFF. The DNA of the CDR3 is TGTGCCAGCAGTTTCCTCCACGACAGGGGAACTAATGAAAAACTGTTTTTT. The genes are TRBV27 and TRBJ1-4; 8 bases are shared with TRBD1. The CDR3 has 17 amino acids. Germline assignment: CDR1 MNHEY and CDR2 SMNVEV (reference sequence). V lost 3 bases, J lost 1 base, and 7 bases stayed unmatched.

This sequence joins TRBV2 and TRBJ2-5; possibly TRBD2 for D (5 bases). The J call may be in error: the DNA end matches TRBJ2-7 better. The CDR3 has 14 residues. Germline V gene lookup returns CDR1 SNHLY and CDR2 FYNNEI. The CDR3 DNA reads as TGTGCCAGCAGTGAAGGTCTACGGGGATCCGAGCAGTACTTC. Protein: CASSEGLRGSEQYF.

The V gene is TRBV10-3, the J gene TRBJ1-5, with D unclear. Germline V CDR1 and CDR2: ENHRY, SYGVKD. The CDR3 covers 14 residues. The V end was cut by 2 bases, the J end by 3 bases, with 8 bases between. The CDR3 spells CAISEGLNNQPQHF. The DNA of the CDR3 is TGTGCCATCAGTGAGGGACTTAACAATCAGCCCCAGCATTTT.

V usage is TRBV6-4 and J usage is TRBJ2-2, with a weak D call TRBD1 (8 bases). Trimming took off 3 bases at V and 3 bases at J, with 14 bases between the two ends. In germline, CDR1 is MRHNA, CDR2 SNTAGT. The CDR3 is 16 residues long. The CDR3 nucleotides are TGTGCCAGCAGTGAGAGCGGGACAGGATACACCGGGGAGCTGTTTTTT. The encoded protein is CASSESGTGYTGELFF.

The rearrangement links TRBV18 to TRBJ1-5, with no clear D. This CDR3 region has 14 residues. Between the trimmed V and J ends, which lost 2 bases and 4 bases, there was a span of 9 bases. Germline CDR1 KGHSH, CDR2 LQKENI. CDR3 residues: CASSPETGNQPQHF. The DNA of the CDR3 is TGTGCCAGCTCACCAGAGACGGGTAATCAGCCCCAGCATTTT.